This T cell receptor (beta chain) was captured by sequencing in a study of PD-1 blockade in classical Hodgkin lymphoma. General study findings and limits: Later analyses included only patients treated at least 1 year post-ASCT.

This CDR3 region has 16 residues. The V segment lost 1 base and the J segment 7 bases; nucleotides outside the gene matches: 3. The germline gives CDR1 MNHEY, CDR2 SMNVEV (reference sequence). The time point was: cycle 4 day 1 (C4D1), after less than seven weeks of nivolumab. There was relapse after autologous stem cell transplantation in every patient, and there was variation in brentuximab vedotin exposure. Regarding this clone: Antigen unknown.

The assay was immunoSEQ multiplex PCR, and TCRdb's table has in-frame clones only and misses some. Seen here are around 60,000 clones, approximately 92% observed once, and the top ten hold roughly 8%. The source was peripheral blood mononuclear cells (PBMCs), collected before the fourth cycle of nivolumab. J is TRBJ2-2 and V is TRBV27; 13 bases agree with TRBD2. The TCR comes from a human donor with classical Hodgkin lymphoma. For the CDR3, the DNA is TGTGCCAGCAGTTTATTACTAGCGGGAGGGGTCGGGGAGCTGTTTTTT. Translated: CASSLLLAGGVGELFF.